This T cell receptor (beta chain) emerged from a study of blood T cell repertoires in COVID-19. TCRdb's copy holds only in-frame clones and misses some; the assay was immunoSEQ multiplex PCR. The top ten clones hold about 10% of a sample with fewer than 250,000 clones, 80% to 90% of them seen once. V was cut by 0 bases and J by 0 bases, with 3 bases left in between. CDR3 length: 13 residues. The germline V gene has CDR1 LNHNV and CDR2 YYDKDF (reference sequence). The material sequenced was peripheral blood. The rearrangement joins TRBV15 to TRBJ2-7; D is ambiguous. The clonotype was recovered from a woman of 80 years or more with COVID-19, enrolled during active disease. DNA for the CDR3: TGTGCCACCAGCAGAGATCGCTCCTACGAGCAGTACGTC. As protein: CATSRDRSYEQYV.